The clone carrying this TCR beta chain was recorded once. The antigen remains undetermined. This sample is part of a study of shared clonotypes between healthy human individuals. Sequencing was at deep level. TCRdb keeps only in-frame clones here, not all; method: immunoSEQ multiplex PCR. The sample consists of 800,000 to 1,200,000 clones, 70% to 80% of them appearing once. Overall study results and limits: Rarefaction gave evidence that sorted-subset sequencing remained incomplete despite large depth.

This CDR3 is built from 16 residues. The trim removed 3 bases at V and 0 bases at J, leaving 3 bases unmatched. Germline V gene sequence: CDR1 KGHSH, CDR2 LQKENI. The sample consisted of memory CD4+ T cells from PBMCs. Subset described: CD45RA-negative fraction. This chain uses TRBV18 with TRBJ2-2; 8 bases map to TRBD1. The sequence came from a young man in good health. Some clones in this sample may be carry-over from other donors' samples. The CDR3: CASSPLQGANTGELFF. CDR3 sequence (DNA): TGTGCCAGCTCACCGCTACAGGGGGCGAACACCGGGGAGCTGTTTTTT.